These 19 T cell receptor beta chains were sequenced from one sample in a study of OX40 agonist ivuxolimab in advanced cancers. Library preparation employed the immunoSEQ multiplex PCR assay. Here the immuneACCESS table is served through TCRdb, limited to in-frame sequences with V and J called. Missing clones are a known gap in these copies; in checked studies unresolved V genes cover under half, and the rest lacks a known reason. The sample records about 70,000 clones, approximately 89% of which are singletons. The ten largest account for about an eighth of the sample. The source was CD4+ or CD8+ T cells sorted from blood, collected in a trial of the OX40 agonist ivuxolimab. These receptors were taken from an adult with an advanced solid tumor such as melanoma, head and neck, liver or kidney cancer.

The rearrangement links TRBV11-3 to TRBJ2-3, with D possibly being TRBD2 (5 bases). The CDR3 consists of 12 residues. Looked up from germline, CDR1 is SGHNT and CDR2 is YENEEA. Trimming removed 8 bases at V and 2 bases at J, with 8 bases between. CDR3 region: CASSGITDTQYF. CDR3 coding DNA: TGTGCCAGCTCGGGGATCACAGATACGCAGTATTTT.

The chain employs TRBV5-1 and TRBJ2-2, with D possibly being TRBD2 (6 bases). Germline V gives CDR1 SGHRS, CDR2 YFSETQ. This CDR3 has 16 residues. Trimming took off 0 bases at V and 5 bases at J, with 14 bases between the two ends. CDR3 bases: TGCGCCAGCAGCTTGGGGCCCGCGGGGAGTACCGGGGAGCTGTTTTTT. It specifies CASSLGPAGSTGELFF.

The CDR3 loop reads CASSLRGMTYNEQFF. Here the CDR3 DNA reads TGTGCCAGCAGCCTCAGGGGGATGACCTACAATGAGCAGTTCTTC. This chain uses TRBV27 with TRBJ2-1; the match to TRBD1 covers 7 bases. Germline CDR1 is MNHEY and CDR2 is SMNVEV (reference sequence). V gave up 6 bases and J gave up 2 bases; unmatched junction bases: 7. This CDR3 has 15 amino acids.

This chain joins TRBV10-3 and TRBJ2-1; no clear D gene. V lost 3 bases and J 6 bases, leaving 15 bases between the germline ends. Germline-derived CDR1 and CDR2 are ENHRY and SYGVKD. This CDR3 comprises 15 residues. CDR3 region: CAISDMVISINEQFF. CDR3 nucleotides: TGTGCCATCAGTGATATGGTTATCTCTATCAATGAGCAGTTCTTC.

The V gene is TRBV18, the J gene TRBJ2-1; 11 bases match TRBD2. The length of the CDR3 is 15 residues. The V and J ends lost 3 bases and 4 bases, in that order; junction bases with no gene match: 2. The V gene's germline CDR1 is KGHSH and CDR2 LQKENI. CDR3: CASSPPSGGYNEQFF. The CDR3 DNA follows: TGTGCCAGCTCACCCCCTAGCGGGGGGTACAATGAGCAGTTCTTC.

This clone was seen a single time. The chain combines TRBV7-2 with TRBJ2-5; D possibly corresponds to TRBD1 (6 bases). V was trimmed by 4 bases and J by 11 bases, leaving 14 bases between them. From germline, CDR1 is SGHTA and CDR2 FQGNSA. The CDR3 runs 12 residues. The CDR3 spells CASSSLAGEQYF. DNA for the CDR3: TGTGCCAGCAGCTCCTTAGCAGGGGAGCAGTACTTC.

The chain carries TRBV19 and TRBJ1-2; no clear D gene. Germline V gene data show CDR1 as LNHDA and CDR2 as SQIVND (reference sequence). V was trimmed by 6 bases and J by 4 bases, leaving 12 bases between them. The CDR3 is 13 residues long. CDR3: CASRVSRGYGYTF. For the CDR3, the DNA is TGTGCCAGTAGAGTATCTCGCGGCTATGGCTACACCTTC.

This clone came up once. The rearrangement joins TRBV27 to TRBJ2-5, with 10 bases aligning to TRBD1. Per germline, CDR1 MNHEY and CDR2 SMNVEV (reference sequence). J was trimmed by 5 bases and V by 4 bases; bases with no gene match: 7. The CDR3 runs to 15 residues. Written as DNA, the CDR3 is TGTGCCAGCAGTTCCCCCGGGACAGGGGTTGAGACCCAGTACTTC. Its protein product is CASSSPGTGVETQYF.

The chain combines TRBV4-1 with TRBJ2-6; D call uncertain. CDR1 is MGHRA, CDR2 YSYEKL, per germline. Trimming took 2 bases from V and 0 from J, leaving 14 bases between them. The CDR3 has 18 amino acids. CDR3 bases: TGCGCCAGCAGCCAACCCTATCGCGCCGGCTCTGGGGCCAACGTCCTGACTTTC. It encodes CASSQPYRAGSGANVLTF.

This sequence joins TRBV13 and TRBJ2-5; 8 bases agree with TRBD1. The length of the CDR3 is 13 residues. CDR1 is PRHDT, CDR2 FYEKMQ, per germline (reference sequence). With 5 bases clipped from V and 5 bases from J, the junction kept 4 bases outside the gene matches. DNA for the CDR3: TGTGCCAGCAGCCGCAGGGGGCCGGAGACCCAGTACTTC. Its protein product is CASSRRGPETQYF.

The V and J genes are TRBV10-2 and TRBJ2-5; the D gene could be TRBD1 or TRBD2 (6 bases each). The DNA end is more similar to TRBJ2-7, so the J call may be wrong. The germline V gene has CDR1 WSHSY and CDR2 SAAADI. The CDR3 loop spans 14 amino acids. The DNA of the CDR3 is TGCGCCAGCAGTGGGGAAGGGGGGTCCTACGAGCAGTACTTC. This translates into CASSGEGGSYEQYF.

This clone came up a few times. The V gene is TRBV6-1, the J gene TRBJ2-7; 10 bases map to TRBD1. V lost 3 bases to trimming and J lost 0 bases; unmatched junction nucleotides: 14. Germline V CDR1 and CDR2: MNHNS, SASEGT. The length of the CDR3 is 19 residues. CDR3 DNA sequence: TGTGCCAGCAGTGATTGGGAGTCAAAGGGACAGGGGTACTCCTACGAGCAGTACTTC. Translation gives CASSDWESKGQGYSYEQYF.

This chain connects TRBV19 to TRBJ2-2; 7 nucleotides match TRBD2. Unmatched junction bases numbered 10, after V lost 6 bases and J lost 0 bases. Germline V CDR1 and CDR2: LNHDA, SQIVND (reference sequence). The CDR3 extends over 17 amino acids. CDR3 sequence (DNA): TGTGCCAGTAGGGGTTTAGCGGGTTTCGCGAACACCGGGGAGCTGTTTTTT. This gives the protein CASRGLAGFANTGELFF.

This chain joins TRBV2 and TRBJ1-1; D is possibly TRBD1 (5 bases). V was trimmed by 6 bases and J by 4 bases, leaving 15 bases between them. The CDR3 runs 14 residues. Germline-derived CDR1 and CDR2 are SNHLY and FYNNEI. The DNA of the CDR3 is TGTGCCAGCAGGGACGAGGGGTGGGGCACTGAAGCTTTCTTT. Protein product: CASRDEGWGTEAFF.

This sequence joins TRBV18 and TRBJ1-3; D not resolved. Germline V lookup: CDR1 KGHSH, CDR2 LQKENI. V was trimmed by 4 bases and J by 2 bases, leaving 24 bases between them. The CDR3 is 19 amino acids. CDR3 DNA: TGTGCCAGCTCACGAGGAGATACTAGAGGTCCCGGGGCTGGAAACACCATATATTTT. Residues: CASSRGDTRGPGAGNTIYF.

The chain carries TRBV28 and TRBJ1-1, with D unclear. Looked up from germline, CDR1 is MDHEN and CDR2 is SYDVKM. The CDR3 contains 13 residues. V was pared by 8 bases and J by 3 bases, with 13 bases between. The CDR3 sequence: CASFRTSYTEAFF. The CDR3 DNA follows: TGTGCCAGCTTCCGGACCTCCTACACTGAAGCTTTCTTT. Filled out from reference TRBV28 and TRBJ1-1, the complete variable domain reads DVKVTQSSRYLVKRTGEKVFLECVQDMDHENMFWYRQDPGLGLRLIYFSYDVKMKEKGDIPEGYSVSREKKERFSLILESASTNQTSMYLCASFRTSYTEAFFGQGTRLTVV.

This clone has a single count. The chain employs TRBV21-1 and TRBJ1-4. TRBV21-1 is a recognized pseudogene. The CDR3 extends over 16 amino acids. CDR3 in amino acids: CASSKEGGSTNEKLFF. In DNA form, the CDR3 reads TGTGCCAGCAGCAAAGAGGGAGGGTCAACTAATGAAAAACTGTTTTTT.

The rearrangement links TRBV7-6 to TRBJ1-1; TRBD1 might be the D (6 bases). Germline CDR1 is SGHVS and CDR2 is FNYEAQ. Trimming cost V 4 bases and J 3 bases, with 15 bases left between them. The CDR3 loop spans 15 amino acids. Here the CDR3 DNA reads TGTGCCAGCAGCTCCTCCTGGGGGGCTGACACTGAAGCTTTCTTT. Its translation: CASSSSWGADTEAFF.

This sequence joins TRBV18 and TRBJ1-4; maybe TRBD1 (5 bases). From germline, CDR1 is KGHSH and CDR2 LQKENI. Between the trimmed V and J ends, which lost 1 base and 1 base, there was a span of 10 bases. This CDR3 is 16 amino acids long. The CDR3 is CASSPQGRLTNEKLFF. The CDR3 coding sequence is TGTGCCAGCTCACCACAGGGACGGCTAACTAATGAAAAACTGTTTTTT.